The 14 T cell receptor beta chains presented below share a single source sample, sequenced in a study of blood T cell repertoires in COVID-19. Here immunoSEQ multiplex PCR was the method, and the copy in TCRdb shows in-frame clones only, minus some. The data hold roughly 200,000 clones, with approximately 80% observed a single time. The sequenced material came from peripheral blood. These receptors came from a woman older than 75 with COVID-19, enrolled during active disease.

In its sample, this clone was seen once. The rearrangement links TRBV3-1 (or the pseudogene TRBV3-2) to TRBJ1-1; D remains ambiguous. The CDR3 sequence is 12 residues long. V was trimmed by 0 bases and J by 8 bases, leaving 7 bases between them. Germline CDR1 reads LGHDT; CDR2 reads YNNKEL (reference sequence). The chain's CDR3 is CASSQDRLEAFF. CDR3 sequence (DNA): TGTGCCAGCAGCCAAGACAGATTGGAAGCTTTCTTT.

The V gene is TRBV5-4, the J gene TRBJ2-7, with TRBD2 identical over 8 bases. This CDR3 has 20 residues. Germline values: CDR1 SGHNT, CDR2 YYREEE (reference sequence). The V segment lost 4 bases and the J segment 0 bases; nucleotides outside the gene matches: 21. For the CDR3, the DNA is TGTGCCAGCAGCCTCCACCCGCCGGGGGCGGGGGGACGATCCTCCTACGAGCAGTACTTC. As protein: CASSLHPPGAGGRSSYEQYF.

The V gene is TRBV19, the J gene TRBJ1-6; TRBD1 aligns across 8 bases. Germline CDR1 reads LNHDA; CDR2 reads SQIVND (reference sequence). The CDR3 runs 15 residues. V gave up 5 bases and J gave up 9 bases; unmatched junction bases: 9. Written as DNA, the CDR3 is TGTGCCAGTAGTTCCGGGACAGGTCAGCGTTCACCCCTCCACTTT. Amino acids: CASSSGTGQRSPLHF.

Points on this clone: Relative to the germline gene, one junction end is altered; a read error may explain this. The J gene is TRBJ2-5, the V gene TRBV5-3; TRBD2 matches at 8 bases. TRBV5-3 is labeled an ORF, and its function is uncertain. This CDR3 comprises 19 residues. This CDR3 is CARSSRERECFPSQKTQYF. Here the CDR3 DNA reads TGTGCCAGAAGCTCCCGAGAGCGGGAGTGTTTCCCATCCCAAAAGACCCAGTACTTC.

This chain uses TRBV19 with TRBJ2-7; 7 bases are shared with TRBD1. The J segment lost 6 bases and the V segment lost 1 base, leaving 6 bases of the junction unmatched. The CDR3 is 14 amino acids. Germline CDR1 LNHDA, CDR2 SQIVND (reference sequence). The CDR3 sequence: CASSIVDRAGEQYF. CDR3 sequence (DNA): TGTGCCAGTAGTATAGTAGACAGGGCCGGCGAGCAGTACTTC. Supplemented by reference TRBV19 and TRBJ2-7, the full variable domain reads DGGITQSPKYLFRKEGQNVTLSCEQNLNHDAMYWYRQDPGQGLRLIYYSQIVNDFQKGDIAEGYSVSREKKESFPLTVTSAQKNPTAFYLCASSIVDRAGEQYFGPGTRLTVT.

The chain carries TRBV3-1 (or the pseudogene TRBV3-2) and TRBJ2-3; the match to TRBD2 covers 7 bases. J lost 1 base, V lost 4 bases, and 11 bases had no gene match. Germline V CDR1 and CDR2: LGHDT, YNNKEL (reference sequence). The CDR3 sequence is 17 residues long. The CDR3 reads CASSPSGGLLRTDTQYF. The DNA of the CDR3 is TGTGCCAGCAGCCCGTCGGGGGGACTATTACGCACAGATACGCAGTATTTT.

The chain is built from TRBV7-6 and TRBJ1-1; the match to TRBD1 covers 8 bases. The CDR3 runs 15 residues. V shed 3 bases and J 0 bases; nucleotides not matched to a gene: 3. The germline CDR1 and CDR2 sequences are SGHVS and FNYEAQ. CDR3 in amino acids: CASSLDRAMNTEAFF. CDR3 bases: TGTGCCAGCAGCTTGGACAGGGCTATGAACACTGAAGCTTTCTTT.

The chain couples TRBV9 to TRBJ2-3, with 15 nucleotides matching TRBD2. The CDR3 is 19 amino acids. Trimming at V came to 2 bases and at J to 0 bases, leaving 7 bases not matched to a gene. The germline gives CDR1 SGDLS, CDR2 YYNGEE. The CDR3 sequence: CASSVLGTSGGPSTDTQYF. CDR3 DNA: TGTGCCAGCAGCGTTCTGGGGACTAGCGGGGGGCCAAGCACAGATACGCAGTATTTT.

The table lists this clone with a few counts. Here the CDR3 reads CASSRLNYGYTF. As DNA, the CDR3 is TGTGCCAGCAGCCGTTTAAACTATGGCTACACCTTC. The chain joins TRBV7-8 to TRBJ1-2; no reliable D call. The CDR3 is 12 residues long. Trimming cost V 5 bases and J 2 bases, with 6 bases left between them. The germline V gene encodes CDR1 SGHVS and CDR2 FQNEAQ.

This clone was observed a handful of times. The rearrangement links TRBV2 to TRBJ2-1; tentatively, D is TRBD2 (6 bases). CDR1 is SNHLY and CDR2 is FYNNEI in the germline V gene. The CDR3 sequence is 15 residues long. Deletions cut 3 bases from V and 4 bases from J, with 13 bases between. This CDR3 reads CASSDLRTMYNEQFF. As DNA, the CDR3 is TGTGCCAGCAGTGATTTGAGGACTATGTACAATGAGCAGTTCTTC.

This chain links TRBV28 with TRBJ2-2, with D maybe TRBD2 (6 bases). V was trimmed by 3 bases and J by 1 base, leaving 12 bases between them. The germline gives CDR1 MDHEN, CDR2 SYDVKM. The CDR3 length is 16 residues. The CDR3 protein is CASSFERALNTGELFF. CDR3 DNA sequence: TGTGCCAGCAGTTTCGAGCGGGCCTTGAACACCGGGGAGCTGTTTTTT.

V usage is TRBV5-1 and J usage is TRBJ1-1; no definite D call. This CDR3 has 14 amino acids. Germline V gene lookup returns CDR1 SGHRS and CDR2 YFSETQ. Trimming cost V 4 bases and J 0 bases, with 10 bases left between them. The CDR3: CASSKDGMNTEAFF. In DNA form, the CDR3 reads TGCGCCAGCAGCAAAGACGGGATGAACACTGAAGCTTTCTTT.

The rearrangement joins TRBV19 to TRBJ2-2; 14 bases are shared with TRBD2. Germline V gene sequence: CDR1 LNHDA, CDR2 SQIVND (reference sequence). Losses at the gene ends were 5 bases for V and 4 bases for J; bases not matched to a gene: 6. The CDR3 spans 17 residues. CDR3 sequence reads: CASSETSGRAGTGELFF. CDR3 sequence (DNA): TGTGCCAGTAGTGAGACTAGCGGGAGGGCTGGCACCGGGGAGCTGTTTTTT.

V usage is TRBV5-4 and J usage is TRBJ2-7; TRBD2 matches at 7 bases. V dropped 4 bases and J dropped 6; count of bases not matched to a gene: 13. The length of the CDR3 is 15 residues. CDR1 and CDR2 (germline): SGHNT, YYREEE (reference sequence). CDR3 sequence reads: CASSPGPTSGGEQYF. CDR3 DNA sequence: TGTGCCAGCAGCCCCGGACCCACATCGGGAGGCGAGCAGTACTTC.